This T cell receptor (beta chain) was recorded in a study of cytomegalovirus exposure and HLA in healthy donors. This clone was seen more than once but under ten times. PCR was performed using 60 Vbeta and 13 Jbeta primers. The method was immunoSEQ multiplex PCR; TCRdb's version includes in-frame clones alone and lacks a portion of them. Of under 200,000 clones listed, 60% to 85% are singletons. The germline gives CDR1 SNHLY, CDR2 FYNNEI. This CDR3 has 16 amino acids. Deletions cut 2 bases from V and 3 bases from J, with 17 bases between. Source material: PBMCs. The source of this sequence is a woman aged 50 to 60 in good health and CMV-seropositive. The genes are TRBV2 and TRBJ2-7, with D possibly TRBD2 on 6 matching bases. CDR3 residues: CASSEIGEPGVYEQYF. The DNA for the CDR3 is TGTGCCAGCAGTGAAATTGGGGAACCGGGGGTCTACGAGCAGTACTTC.